This TCR beta chain was profiled in a study of tumor and adjacent non-tumor tissue in lung cancer. Study-wide findings and caveats: Top 100 clones took a larger repertoire share in normal lung. TCR diversity was significantly greater in tumor than normal lung tissue.

The library came from three nested PCR rounds adapted from ARM-PCR protocols. Each CDR3 protein gets one entry after TCRdb re-called the multiplex PCR reads with MiXCR. The sample shows around 200,000 distinct CDR3 sequences, 71% of them seen only once. Worth noting for this clonotype: Antigen specificity is unknown. Relative to the germline gene, one junction end is altered; a read error may explain this.

This sample's RNA came from whole unsorted tissue. Germline V gene sequence: CDR1 SGHAT, CDR2 FQNNGV. This CDR3 contains 15 residues. This chain uses TRBV11-2 with TRBJ2-7; 8 bases agree with TRBD1. Sample: lung tumor tissue. The sequence was collected from a man aged 55 to 70 with non-small cell lung cancer. CDR3 region: CASSGTGTGAHEQHF. The CDR3 region has the DNA TGTGCCAGCAGTGGAACCGGGACAGGAGCTCACGAGCAGCACTTC.